This is a list of T cell receptor beta chains from one sample in a study of PD-1 blockade in classical Hodgkin lymphoma. The method was immunoSEQ multiplex PCR; TCRdb's version includes in-frame clones alone and lacks a portion of them. The data hold tens of thousands of clones, with under 70% observed a single time. This material consisted of peripheral blood mononuclear cells (PBMCs), taken at baseline. The receptors shown here come from a human donor with classical Hodgkin lymphoma. Both conserved end residues are part of each CDR3. A D gene is named only where the DNA matches it firmly. Clone size, where shown, is once, few, many, or a class for clones that have expanded.

J: TRBJ2-7; V: TRBV2; size: few; D: NA; CDR3: CASSESHEQYF; DNA: TGTGCCAGCAGTGAGTCCCACGAGCAGTACTTC
J: TRBJ1-4; V: TRBV19; size: NA; D: NA; CDR3: CASSIGSREKLFF; DNA: TGTGCCAGTAGTATAGGATCGAGAGAAAAACTGTTTTTT
J: TRBJ2-2; V: TRBV7-9; size: few; D: NA; CDR3: CASSPRGDGELFF; DNA: TGTGCCAGCAGTCCCCGGGGAGACGGGGAGCTGTTTTTT
J: TRBJ1-1; V: TRBV19; size: NA; D: NA; CDR3: CASSKASARPEAFF; DNA: TGTGCCAGTAGTAAGGCGTCCGCGAGGCCTGAAGCTTTCTTT
J: TRBJ2-7; V: TRBV28; size: NA; D: TRBD2; CDR3: CASSPLGEGSTYEQYF; DNA: TGTGCCAGCAGTCCCCTAGGGGAGGGGTCGACCTACGAGCAGTACTTC
J: TRBJ2-3; V: TRBV27; size: NA; D: NA; CDR3: CASSLRVSTTLGDTQYF; DNA: TGTGCCAGCAGTTTAAGGGTGAGCACCACCCTCGGGGATACGCAGTATTTT
J: TRBJ1-4; V: TRBV6-6; size: NA; D: NA; CDR3: CASSSTTGLVNEKLFF; DNA: TGTGCCAGCAGTTCGACCACAGGGTTGGTTAATGAAAAACTGTTTTTT
J: TRBJ2-1; V: TRBV7-2; size: few; D: NA; CDR3: CASSLAGGFNEQFF; DNA: TGTGCCAGCAGCTTAGCGGGAGGTTTCAATGAGCAGTTCTTC
J: TRBJ2-7; V: TRBV7-9; size: NA; D: TRBD1; CDR3: CASSFNTGGEQYF; DNA: TGTGCCAGCAGCTTCAATACAGGGGGCGAGCAGTACTTC
J: TRBJ2-5; V: TRBV18; size: NA; D: NA; CDR3: CASSPGIQETQYF; DNA: TGTGCCAGCTCACCAGGTATCCAAGAGACCCAGTACTTC
J: TRBJ2-5; V: TRBV10-2; size: NA; D: TRBD1; CDR3: CASRAGTGGSETQYF; DNA: TGCGCCAGCAGGGCAGGGACAGGGGGATCGGAGACCCAGTACTTC
J: TRBJ2-3; V: TRBV9; size: NA; D: TRBD2; CDR3: CASSVRPGGNTDTQYF; DNA: TGTGCCAGCAGCGTGAGGCCGGGGGGGAACACAGATACGCAGTATTTT
J: TRBJ1-6; V: TRBV6-4; size: once; D: NA; CDR3: CASSEQSSYNSPLHF; DNA: TGTGCCAGCAGTGAACAGAGCTCCTATAATTCACCCCTCCACTTT
J: TRBJ2-5; V: TRBV28; size: NA; D: NA; CDR3: CASSLSGTHQETQYF; DNA: TGTGCCAGCAGTTTATCCGGGACTCATCAAGAGACCCAGTACTTC
J: TRBJ2-7; V: TRBV28; size: NA; D: TRBD2; CDR3: CASSLISSGSDNEQYF; DNA: TGTGCCAGCAGTTTAATATCTAGCGGGAGTGACAACGAGCAGTACTTC
J: TRBJ2-7; V: TRBV27; size: NA; D: TRBD2; CDR3: CASSRLLGTSGGPLLYEQYF; DNA: TGTGCCAGCAGTCGACTACTTGGGACTAGCGGAGGGCCGCTCCTCTACGAGCAGTACTTC
J: TRBJ1-3; V: TRBV30; size: NA; D: TRBD1; CDR3: CAWSDRGDTIYF; DNA: TGTGCCTGGAGCGACAGGGGGGACACCATATATTTT
J: TRBJ2-3; V: TRBV27; size: NA; D: TRBD2; CDR3: CASSLFGGGDTQYF; DNA: TGTGCCAGCAGTTTATTCGGGGGGGGAGATACGCAGTATTTT
J: TRBJ2-2; V: TRBV30; size: NA; D: NA; CDR3: CALNYQGFGELFF; DNA: TGTGCCTTGAATTACCAGGGCTTCGGGGAGCTGTTTTTT
J: TRBJ2-1; V: TRBV27; size: NA; D: TRBD2; CDR3: CAIAGGPYNEQFF; DNA: TGTGCCATAGCGGGAGGGCCCTACAATGAGCAGTTCTTC
J: TRBJ1-5; V: TRBV28; size: NA; D: NA; CDR3: CASMGDFGSQPQHF; DNA: TGTGCCAGCATGGGGGATTTCGGGAGCCAGCCCCAGCATTTT
J: TRBJ2-7; V: TRBV21-1; size: NA; D: NA; CDR3: CASSKKENRTEQYF; DNA: TGTGCCAGCAGCAAAAAGGAGAACAGGACCGAGCAGTACTTC
J: TRBJ2-7; V: TRBV29-1; size: NA; D: NA; CDR3: CSVGFRGDEQYF; DNA: TGCAGCGTTGGGTTCAGGGGCGACGAGCAGTACTTC
J: TRBJ2-2; V: TRBV7-2; size: NA; D: NA; CDR3: CASSDPAGLYTGELFF; DNA: TGTGCCAGCAGCGACCCAGCTGGGCTCTACACCGGGGAGCTGTTTTTT
J: TRBJ2-3; V: TRBV7-9; size: NA; D: TRBD1; CDR3: CASSPWTGSTDTQYF; DNA: TGTGCCAGCAGCCCATGGACAGGTAGCACAGATACGCAGTATTTT
J: TRBJ2-7; V: TRBV9; size: few; D: NA; CDR3: CASSVAQGRYEQYF; DNA: TGTGCCAGCAGCGTAGCCCAGGGGAGGTACGAGCAGTACTTC
J: TRBJ2-2; V: TRBV25-1; size: NA; D: NA; CDR3: CASSDVTLNTGELFF; DNA: TGTGCCAGCAGTGATGTAACATTGAACACCGGGGAGCTGTTTTTT
J: TRBJ2-5; V: TRBV7-9; size: NA; D: NA; CDR3: CASSRKTGQETQYF; DNA: TGTGCCAGCAGCCGCAAGACGGGGCAAGAGACCCAGTACTTC
J: TRBJ1-4; V: TRBV7-9; size: NA; D: NA; CDR3: CASSLNREDEKLFF; DNA: TGTGCCAGCAGCTTAAACAGGGAAGATGAAAAACTGTTTTTT
J: TRBJ2-5; V: TRBV5-1; size: few; D: NA; CDR3: CASSSTPGHRETQYF; DNA: TGCGCCAGCAGCTCGACTCCGGGACATAGGGAGACCCAGTACTTC
J: TRBJ1-5; V: TRBV4-3; size: NA; D: NA; CDR3: CASSPQGGFQPQHF; DNA: TGCGCCAGCAGCCCGCAAGGAGGTTTTCAGCCCCAGCATTTT
J: TRBJ2-1; V: TRBV5-1; size: NA; D: NA; CDR3: CASSFGESSYNEQFF; DNA: TGCGCCAGCAGCTTCGGCGAAAGCTCCTACAATGAGCAGTTCTTC
J: TRBJ2-3; V: TRBV7-9; size: NA; D: NA; CDR3: CASSLTARTDTQYF; DNA: TGTGCCAGCAGCTTAACGGCCCGCACAGATACGCAGTATTTT
J: TRBJ1-1; V: TRBV19; size: NA; D: NA; CDR3: CASSISSSKNTEAFF; DNA: TGTGCCAGTAGTATTAGCTCAAGTAAGAACACTGAAGCTTTCTTT
J: TRBJ2-5; V: TRBV27; size: NA; D: TRBD2; CDR3: CASSLLAGGSKETQYF; DNA: TGTGCCAGCAGTTTACTAGCGGGGGGCTCAAAAGAGACCCAGTACTTC
J: TRBJ2-7; V: TRBV5-1; size: NA; D: NA; CDR3: CASSLYREYEQYF; DNA: TGCGCCAGCAGCTTGTATCGGGAATACGAGCAGTACTTC
J: TRBJ2-2; V: TRBV7-2; size: NA; D: NA; CDR3: CASSLRQWGLNTGELFF; DNA: TGTGCCAGCAGCTTACGACAGTGGGGCCTTAACACCGGGGAGCTGTTTTTT
J: TRBJ1-2; V: TRBV5-1; size: NA; D: TRBD1; CDR3: CASSLNRGRGYTF; DNA: TGCGCCAGCAGCTTAAACAGGGGACGTGGCTACACCTTC
J: TRBJ2-2; V: TRBV9; size: NA; D: TRBD1; CDR3: CASSATPRGPNTGELFF; DNA: TGTGCCAGCAGCGCTACCCCCAGGGGGCCCAACACCGGGGAGCTGTTTTTT
J: TRBJ1-5; V: TRBV5-4; size: NA; D: TRBD1; CDR3: CASSLDRVQPQHF; DNA: TGTGCCAGCAGCCTGGACAGGGTTCAGCCCCAGCATTTT
J: TRBJ2-7; V: TRBV6-5; size: NA; D: NA; CDR3: CASSYGGKVDEQYF; DNA: TGTGCCAGCAGTTACGGCGGGAAGGTCGACGAGCAGTACTTC
J: TRBJ2-7; V: TRBV7-9; size: NA; D: NA; CDR3: CASSPVRVAEELGYEQYF; DNA: TGTGCCAGCAGCCCCGTCAGGGTAGCGGAAGAGTTAGGTTACGAGCAGTACTTC
J: TRBJ1-2; V: TRBV9; size: NA; D: NA; CDR3: CASSSPWGGRGYTF; DNA: TGTGCCAGCAGCTCCCCGTGGGGGGGAAGAGGCTACACCTTC
J: TRBJ2-3; V: TRBV7-2; size: NA; D: NA; CDR3: CASSLGARATDTQYF; DNA: TGTGCCAGCAGCTTAGGGGCCAGGGCTACAGATACGCAGTATTTT
J: TRBJ2-3; V: TRBV19; size: NA; D: NA; CDR3: CASTPRGLDTQYF; DNA: TGTGCCAGTACCCCGAGGGGGTTAGATACGCAGTATTTT
J: TRBJ2-3; V: TRBV5-1; size: few; D: NA; CDR3: CASSLAEGKADTQYF; DNA: TGCGCCAGCAGCTTGGCCGAGGGGAAAGCAGATACGCAGTATTTT
J: TRBJ1-5; V: TRBV7-8; size: NA; D: NA; CDR3: CASSLGSLYSNQPQHF; DNA: TGTGCCAGCAGCTTAGGTTCCCTTTATAGCAATCAGCCCCAGCATTTT
J: TRBJ1-4; V: TRBV7-2; size: NA; D: NA; CDR3: CASSYKREPTNEKLFF; DNA: TGTGCCAGCAGCTACAAAAGGGAACCAACTAATGAAAAACTGTTTTTT
J: TRBJ2-2; V: TRBV7-9; size: NA; D: NA; CDR3: CASSPPSPELFF; DNA: TGTGCCAGCAGCCCCCCGAGCCCCGAGCTGTTTTTT
J: TRBJ1-1; V: TRBV25-1; size: NA; D: TRBD1; CDR3: CASSYFSGGEAFF; DNA: TGTGCCAGCAGTTATTTCTCAGGGGGGGAAGCTTTCTTT
J: TRBJ1-1; V: TRBV6-5; size: NA; D: TRBD1; CDR3: CLSKGATEAFF; DNA: TGCTTAAGTAAGGGGGCCACTGAAGCTTTCTTT
J: TRBJ1-2; V: TRBV29-1; size: NA; D: NA; CDR3: CSVTGGGAGGYTF; DNA: TGCAGCGTTACGGGCGGGGGGGCTGGTGGCTACACCTTC
J: TRBJ2-3; V: TRBV10-1; size: NA; D: TRBD2; CDR3: CASSTGLAGRTDTQYF; DNA: TGCGCCAGCAGTACGGGACTAGCGGGGCGCACAGATACGCAGTATTTT
J: TRBJ2-1; V: TRBV7-9; size: NA; D: NA; CDR3: CASGNSGLQFF; DNA: TGTGCCAGCGGCAATTCGGGACTGCAGTTCTTC
J: TRBJ1-1; V: TRBV28; size: NA; D: TRBD1; CDR3: CASRGWTGGDTEAFF; DNA: TGTGCCAGCAGGGGATGGACAGGGGGGGACACTGAAGCTTTCTTT
J: TRBJ1-2; V: TRBV6-5; size: NA; D: TRBD1; CDR3: CASRDWTGDSYGYTF; DNA: TGTGCCAGCAGAGATTGGACAGGGGACTCCTATGGCTACACCTTC
J: TRBJ2-5; V: TRBV6-1; size: NA; D: NA; CDR3: CASSPGLKETQYF; DNA: TGTGCCAGCAGTCCGGGACTCAAAGAGACCCAGTACTTC